These 14 T cell receptor beta chains were all obtained from the same sample, sequenced in a study of blood T cell repertoires in COVID-19. Libraries were prepared by immunoSEQ multiplex PCR; TCRdb keeps only in-frame clonotypes and omits some of them. The sample includes over 100,000 clones, over 60% of them seen just once. The specimen was peripheral blood. The receptors shown here come from a human donor in a cohort sampled during active or convalescent COVID-19.

This clone has just one count. This chain links TRBV7-2 with TRBJ2-5; 8 nucleotides agree with TRBD2. Unmatched junction bases numbered 6, after V lost 3 bases and J lost 6 bases. Germline V gene lookup returns CDR1 SGHTA and CDR2 FQGNSA. This CDR3 region has 14 residues. The DNA for the CDR3 is TGTGCCAGCAGCTTTAGCGGGATTCAGAAGACCCAGTACTTC. This translates into CASSFSGIQKTQYF.

This chain joins TRBV5-5 and TRBJ1-1; the D gene is possibly TRBD1 (5 bases). Germline CDR1 and CDR2: SGHKS and YYEKEE (reference sequence). Trimming took off 2 bases at V and 5 bases at J, with 10 bases between the two ends. There are 13 residues in the CDR3. The CDR3 is CASSFGGFTEAFF. The CDR3 bases are TGTGCCAGCAGCTTCGGGGGGTTTACTGAAGCTTTCTTT.

V and J are TRBV19 and TRBJ2-1; 11 positions agree with TRBD2. CDR1 is LNHDA, CDR2 SQIVND, per germline (reference sequence). The CDR3 has 15 amino acids. Trimming at V came to 9 bases and at J to 8 bases, leaving 12 bases not matched to a gene. CDR3: CASRLSGGALDEQFF. The CDR3 DNA reads TGTGCCAGCAGACTTAGCGGGGGGGCTCTTGATGAGCAGTTCTTC.

This clone was recorded a few times. The V gene is TRBV9, the J gene TRBJ1-5; D may be TRBD1 (6 bases). The V end was cut by 3 bases, the J end by 10 bases, with 26 bases between. CDR1 is SGDLS, CDR2 YYNGEE, per germline. This CDR3 has 17 amino acids. CDR3 DNA sequence: TGTGCCAGCAGCGACATCCCCCCTCGGACAGTTTTATCCCCCCAGCATTTT. Its protein is CASSDIPPRTVLSPQHF.

The chain carries TRBV19 and TRBJ1-5; 7 bases fit TRBD1. The junction had 11 bases not matched to a gene; V was cut back by 4 bases and J by 8 bases. The CDR3 is made up of 15 amino acids. Germline CDR1 LNHDA, CDR2 SQIVND (reference sequence). The CDR3 reads CASSTGDRVGEPQHF. For the CDR3, the DNA is TGTGCCAGTAGTACAGGCGACAGGGTAGGTGAGCCCCAGCATTTT.

The chain joins TRBV2 to TRBJ2-3; D is uncertain. Trimming shortened V by 7 bases and J by 0 bases, and 11 bases separated the two germline ends. Germline V gives CDR1 SNHLY, CDR2 FYNNEI. The CDR3 contains 14 residues. In DNA form, the CDR3 reads TGTGCCAGCACCCGAACTTCTAGCACAGATACGCAGTATTTT. This translates into CASTRTSSTDTQYF.

Written as DNA, the CDR3 is TGTGCCAGTAGGGGCGTGGAGGGCCCCCACACAGATACGCAGTATTTT. Translation gives CASRGVEGPHTDTQYF. J is TRBJ2-3 and V is TRBV19, with a possible D match to TRBD2 (6 bases). Germline V gene data show CDR1 as LNHDA and CDR2 as SQIVND (reference sequence). The V end was cut by 6 bases, the J end by 2 bases, with 18 bases between. The CDR3 consists of 16 residues.

This chain links TRBV27 with TRBJ2-5; TRBD1 might be the D (6 bases). The germline V gene has CDR1 MNHEY and CDR2 SMNVEV (reference sequence). This CDR3 comprises 16 residues. Between the trimmed V and J ends, which lost 5 bases and 6 bases, there was a span of 22 bases. The CDR3 loop is CASSQRMGALLQTQYF. Written as DNA, the CDR3 is TGTGCCAGCAGTCAACGGATGGGGGCCCTACTACAGACCCAGTACTTC.

J is TRBJ1-6 and V is TRBV6-1; D gene uncertain. The germline V and J ends were trimmed by 1 base and 3 bases, with 4 bases remaining between them. Germline CDR1 and CDR2: MNHNS and SASEGT. The CDR3 extends over 14 amino acids. The CDR3 here is CASSEVSYNSPLHF. In DNA form, the CDR3 reads TGTGCCAGCAGTGAAGTTAGCTATAATTCACCCCTCCACTTT.

This clone was seen a single time. The chain is built from TRBV5-4 and TRBJ2-3; D perhaps matches TRBD2 (7 bases). Deletions cut 2 bases from V and 4 bases from J, with 14 bases between. This CDR3 contains 15 residues. Germline lookup yields CDR1 SGHNT and CDR2 YYREEE (reference sequence). The CDR3 coding sequence is TGTGCCAGCAGCTTTGTCTTGCGGGGGCCAGATACGCAGTATTTT. It specifies CASSFVLRGPDTQYF.

The V and J genes are TRBV11-2 and TRBJ2-7, with 10 bases that match TRBD1. This CDR3 is 14 amino acids long. V trimming: 6 bases; J trimming: 6 bases; junction bases outside the gene matches: 8. Germline V gene data show CDR1 as SGHAT and CDR2 as FQNNGV. The CDR3 DNA follows: TGTGCCAGCAGACCACGGGACAGGGGCGGCGAGCAGTACTTC. It specifies CASRPRDRGGEQYF. Full variable domain (missing parts from reference TRBV11-2 and TRBJ2-7): EAGVAQSPRYKIIEKRQSVAFWCNPISGHATLYWYQQILGQGPKLLIQFQNNGVVDDSQLPKDRFSAERLKGVDSTLKIQPAKLEDSAVYLCASRPRDRGGEQYFGPGTRLTVT.

The CDR3 DNA sequence: TGCGCCATCGTCCTCCGGTCCGGGACTAGAGAAAACTACGAGCAGTACTTC. This translates into CAIVLRSGTRENYEQYF. The genes are TRBV5-1 and TRBJ2-7; 8 nucleotides align to TRBD2. With V trimmed by 9 bases and J by 3 bases, 20 bases remained unmatched. CDR3 size: 17 residues. In germline, CDR1 is SGHRS, CDR2 YFSETQ.

The V and J genes are TRBV7-9 and TRBJ2-3; 12 bases fit TRBD2. Per germline, CDR1 SEHNR and CDR2 FQNEAQ (reference sequence). V trimming: 5 bases; J trimming: 12 bases; junction bases outside the gene matches: 12. The CDR3 runs 15 residues. CDR3 region: CASSPPGLAGPGQYF. CDR3 sequence (DNA): TGTGCCAGCAGCCCGCCCGGACTAGCGGGGCCCGGCCAGTATTTT.

This clone has a handful of counts. The V call is TRBV7-9, the J call TRBJ1-4; a weak D match, TRBD1 (5 bases). V was cut by 5 bases and J by 7 bases, with 14 bases left in between. This CDR3 contains 14 residues. Germline V gene sequence: CDR1 SEHNR, CDR2 FQNEAQ (reference sequence). CDR3 in amino acids: CASSRPGRGEKLFF. In DNA form, the CDR3 reads TGTGCCAGCAGCCGGCCGGGGCGGGGTGAAAAACTGTTTTTT.